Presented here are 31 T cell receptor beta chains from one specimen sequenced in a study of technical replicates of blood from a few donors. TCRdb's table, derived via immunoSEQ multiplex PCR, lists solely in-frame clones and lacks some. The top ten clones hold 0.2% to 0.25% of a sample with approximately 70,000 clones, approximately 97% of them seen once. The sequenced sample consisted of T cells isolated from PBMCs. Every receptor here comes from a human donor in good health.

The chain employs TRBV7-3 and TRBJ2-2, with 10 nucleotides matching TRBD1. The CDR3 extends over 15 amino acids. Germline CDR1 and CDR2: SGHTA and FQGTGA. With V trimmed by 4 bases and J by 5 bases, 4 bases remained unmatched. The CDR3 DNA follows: TGTGCCAGCAGCTGGGACAGGGGATCTACCGGGGAGCTGTTTTTT. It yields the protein CASSWDRGSTGELFF. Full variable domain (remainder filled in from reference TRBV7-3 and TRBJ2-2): GAGVSQTPSNKVTEKGKYVELRCDPISGHTALYWYRQSLGQGPEFLIYFQGTGAADDSGLPNDRFFAVRPEGSVSTLKIQRTERGDSAVYLCASSWDRGSTGELFFGEGSRLTVL.

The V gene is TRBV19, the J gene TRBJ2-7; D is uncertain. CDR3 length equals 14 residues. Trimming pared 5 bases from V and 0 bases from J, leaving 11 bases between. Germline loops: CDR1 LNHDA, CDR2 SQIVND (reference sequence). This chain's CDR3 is CASSFHSPSYEQYF. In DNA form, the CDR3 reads TGTGCCAGTAGTTTTCACAGTCCCTCCTACGAGCAGTACTTC.

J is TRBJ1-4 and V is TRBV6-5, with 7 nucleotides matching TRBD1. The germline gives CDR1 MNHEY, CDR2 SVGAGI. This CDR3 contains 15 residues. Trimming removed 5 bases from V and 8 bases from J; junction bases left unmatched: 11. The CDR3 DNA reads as TGTGCCAGCAGTATCGACAGGGTGGGGATAGAAAAACTGTTTTTT. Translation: CASSIDRVGIEKLFF.

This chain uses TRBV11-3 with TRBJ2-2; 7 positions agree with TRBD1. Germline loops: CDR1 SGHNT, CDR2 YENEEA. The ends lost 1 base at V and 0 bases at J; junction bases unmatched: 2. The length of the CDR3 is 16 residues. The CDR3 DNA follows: TGTGCCAGCAGCTTAGTAGGGGGCGCGAACACCGGGGAGCTGTTTTTT. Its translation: CASSLVGGANTGELFF.

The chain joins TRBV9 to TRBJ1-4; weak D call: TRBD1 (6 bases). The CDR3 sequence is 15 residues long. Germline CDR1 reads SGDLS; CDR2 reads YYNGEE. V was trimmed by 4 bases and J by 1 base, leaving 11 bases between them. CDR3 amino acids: CASSPHRVTNEKLFF. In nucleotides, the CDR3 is TGTGCCAGCAGCCCGCACAGGGTAACTAATGAAAAACTGTTTTTT.

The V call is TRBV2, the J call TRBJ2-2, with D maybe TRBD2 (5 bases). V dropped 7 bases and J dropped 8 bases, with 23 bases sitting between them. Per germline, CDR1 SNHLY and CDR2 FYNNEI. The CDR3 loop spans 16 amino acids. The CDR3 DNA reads TGTGCCAGCACGCAATGGGGAGTTACGATCGAAGGGGAGCTGTTTTTT. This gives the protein CASTQWGVTIEGELFF.

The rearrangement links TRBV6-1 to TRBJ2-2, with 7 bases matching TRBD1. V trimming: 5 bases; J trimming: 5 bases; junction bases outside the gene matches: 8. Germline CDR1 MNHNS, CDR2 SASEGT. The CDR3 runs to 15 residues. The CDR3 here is CASSRSLQGTGELFF. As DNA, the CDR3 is TGTGCCAGCAGTCGATCCTTACAGGGGACCGGGGAGCTGTTTTTT.

The CDR3 loop is CASSLAGGPGLDTQYF. The CDR3 DNA reads TGCGCCAGCAGCTTGGCCGGAGGGCCGGGCTTGGATACGCAGTATTTT. V usage is TRBV5-1 and J usage is TRBJ2-3, with D maybe TRBD2 (6 bases). CDR1 and CDR2 from the germline V gene are SGHRS and YFSETQ. Trimming took off 0 bases at V and 6 bases at J, with 17 bases between the two ends. This CDR3 contains 16 residues.

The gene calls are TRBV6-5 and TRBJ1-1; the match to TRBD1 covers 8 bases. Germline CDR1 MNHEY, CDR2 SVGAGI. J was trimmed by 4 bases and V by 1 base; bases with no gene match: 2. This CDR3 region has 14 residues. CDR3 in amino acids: CASSYFDRGTEAFF. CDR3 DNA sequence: TGTGCCAGCAGTTACTTTGACAGGGGCACTGAAGCTTTCTTT.

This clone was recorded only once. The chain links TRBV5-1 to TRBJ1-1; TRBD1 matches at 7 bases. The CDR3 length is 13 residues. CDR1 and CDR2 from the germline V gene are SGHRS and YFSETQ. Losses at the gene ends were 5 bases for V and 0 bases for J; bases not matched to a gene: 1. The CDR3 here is CASRDRLNTEAFF. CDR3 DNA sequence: TGCGCCAGCAGGGACAGGTTGAACACTGAAGCTTTCTTT.

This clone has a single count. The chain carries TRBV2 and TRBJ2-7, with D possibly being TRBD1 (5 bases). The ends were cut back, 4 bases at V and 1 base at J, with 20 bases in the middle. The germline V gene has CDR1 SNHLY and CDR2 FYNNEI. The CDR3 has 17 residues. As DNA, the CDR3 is TGTGCCAGCAGTGGCCGCGACAGTCGGCGTACGTCCTACGAGCAGTACTTC. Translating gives CASSGRDSRRTSYEQYF.

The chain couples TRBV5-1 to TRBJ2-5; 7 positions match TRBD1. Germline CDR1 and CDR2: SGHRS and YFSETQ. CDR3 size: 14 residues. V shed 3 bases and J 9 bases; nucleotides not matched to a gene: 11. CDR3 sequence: CASSSGTVEKAQYF. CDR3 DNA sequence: TGCGCCAGCAGCTCAGGGACAGTTGAAAAGGCCCAGTACTTC.

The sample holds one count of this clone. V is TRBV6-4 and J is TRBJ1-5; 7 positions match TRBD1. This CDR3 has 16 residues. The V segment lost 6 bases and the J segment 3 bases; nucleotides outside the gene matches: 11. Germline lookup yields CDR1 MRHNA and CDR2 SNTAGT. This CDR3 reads CASRVVRGETNQPQHF. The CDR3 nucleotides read TGTGCCAGCAGAGTCGTCAGGGGGGAAACCAATCAGCCCCAGCATTTT.

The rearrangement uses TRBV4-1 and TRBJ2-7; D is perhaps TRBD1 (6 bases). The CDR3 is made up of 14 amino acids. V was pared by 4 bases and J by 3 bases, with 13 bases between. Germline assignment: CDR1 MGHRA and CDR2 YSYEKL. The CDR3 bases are TGCGCCAGCAGCCCAAATTTACAGGGCTACGAGCAGTACTTC. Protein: CASSPNLQGYEQYF.

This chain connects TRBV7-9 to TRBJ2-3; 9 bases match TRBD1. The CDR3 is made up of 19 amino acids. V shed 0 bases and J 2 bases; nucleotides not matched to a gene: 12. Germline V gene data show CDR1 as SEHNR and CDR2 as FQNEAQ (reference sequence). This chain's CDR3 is CASSLAARWTGDHTDTQYF. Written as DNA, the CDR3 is TGTGCCAGCAGCTTAGCCGCCAGATGGACAGGGGATCACACAGATACGCAGTATTTT.

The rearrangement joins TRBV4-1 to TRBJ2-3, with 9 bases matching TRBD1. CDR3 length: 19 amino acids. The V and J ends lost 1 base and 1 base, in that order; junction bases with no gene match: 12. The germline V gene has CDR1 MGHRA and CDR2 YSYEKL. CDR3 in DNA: TGCGCCAGCAGCCAAGTCGGGACAGGGCGGTTCTTCCGCACAGATACGCAGTATTTT. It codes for CASSQVGTGRFFRTDTQYF.

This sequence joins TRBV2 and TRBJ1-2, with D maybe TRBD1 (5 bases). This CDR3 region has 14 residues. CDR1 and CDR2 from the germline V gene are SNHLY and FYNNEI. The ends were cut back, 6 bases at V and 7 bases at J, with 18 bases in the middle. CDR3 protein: CASSQDRGGGGYTF. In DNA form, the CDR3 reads TGTGCCAGCAGCCAGGACCGGGGGGGTGGTGGCTACACCTTC. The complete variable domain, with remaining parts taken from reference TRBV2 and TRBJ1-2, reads EPEVTQTPSHQVTQMGQEVILRCVPISNHLYFYWYRQILGQKVEFLVSFYNNEISEKSEIFDDQFSVERPDGSNFTLKIRSTKLEDSAMYFCASSQDRGGGGYTFGSGTRLTVV.

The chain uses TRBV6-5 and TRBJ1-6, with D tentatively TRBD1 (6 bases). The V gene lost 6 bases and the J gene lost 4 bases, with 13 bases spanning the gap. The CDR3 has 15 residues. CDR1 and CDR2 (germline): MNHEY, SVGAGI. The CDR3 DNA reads TGTGCCAGCAGACATGGACAGTCGTATAATTCACCCCTCCACTTT. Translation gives CASRHGQSYNSPLHF.

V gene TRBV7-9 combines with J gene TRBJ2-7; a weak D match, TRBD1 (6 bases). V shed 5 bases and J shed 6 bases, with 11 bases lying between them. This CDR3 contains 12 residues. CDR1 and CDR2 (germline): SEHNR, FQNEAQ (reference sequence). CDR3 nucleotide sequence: TGTGCCAGCAGCATCACAGGGCCCGAGCAGTACTTC. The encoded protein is CASSITGPEQYF.

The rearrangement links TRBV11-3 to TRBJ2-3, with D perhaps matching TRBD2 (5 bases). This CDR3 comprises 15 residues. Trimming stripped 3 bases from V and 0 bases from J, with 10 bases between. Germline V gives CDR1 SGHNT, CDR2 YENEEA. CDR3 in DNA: TGTGCCAGCAGCTTTTTCCGGGATAGCACAGATACGCAGTATTTT. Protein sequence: CASSFFRDSTDTQYF.

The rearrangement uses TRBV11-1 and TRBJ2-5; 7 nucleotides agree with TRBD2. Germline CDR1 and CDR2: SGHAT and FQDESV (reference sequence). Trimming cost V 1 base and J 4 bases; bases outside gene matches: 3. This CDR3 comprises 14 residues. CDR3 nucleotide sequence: TGTGCCAGCAGCTTAGGTGCTAGCGGAGAGACCCAGTACTTC. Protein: CASSLGASGETQYF.

CDR3 sequence: CASSRDSSYNEQFF. CDR3 DNA: TGTGCCAGCAGCCGGGACAGCAGTTACAATGAGCAGTTCTTC. The V gene is TRBV2, the J gene TRBJ2-1; 7 bases fit TRBD1. CDR1 and CDR2 from the germline V gene are SNHLY and FYNNEI. The CDR3 is made up of 14 amino acids. Trimming cost V 6 bases and J 4 bases; bases outside gene matches: 6.

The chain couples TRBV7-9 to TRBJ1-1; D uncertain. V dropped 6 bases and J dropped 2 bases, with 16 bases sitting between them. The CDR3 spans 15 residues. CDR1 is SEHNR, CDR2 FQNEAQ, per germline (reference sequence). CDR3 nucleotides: TGTGCCAGCAGTTTACGACGTAGCATTAACACTGAAGCTTTCTTT. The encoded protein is CASSLRRSINTEAFF.

The CDR3, as DNA: TGTGCCAGCAGAAAATTATTCACTAACAGGGCCTCCTACAATGAGCAGTTCTTC. It encodes CASRKLFTNRASYNEQFF. The chain employs TRBV2 and TRBJ2-1; D possibly corresponds to TRBD1 (6 bases). In germline, CDR1 is SNHLY, CDR2 FYNNEI. Trimming cost V 6 bases and J 0 bases, with 21 bases left between them. The CDR3 is 18 residues long.

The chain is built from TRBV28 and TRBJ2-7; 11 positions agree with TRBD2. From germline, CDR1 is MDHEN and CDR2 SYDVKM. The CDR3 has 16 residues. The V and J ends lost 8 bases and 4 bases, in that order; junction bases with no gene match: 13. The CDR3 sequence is CASRQFSGRAAYEQYF. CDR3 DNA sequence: TGTGCCAGCCGCCAGTTTAGCGGGAGGGCCGCTTACGAGCAGTACTTC.

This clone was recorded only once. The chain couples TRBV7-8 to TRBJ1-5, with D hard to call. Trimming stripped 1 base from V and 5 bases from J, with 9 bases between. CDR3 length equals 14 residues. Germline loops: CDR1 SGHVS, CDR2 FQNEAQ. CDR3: CASSLGLSHQPQHF. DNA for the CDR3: TGTGCCAGCAGCTTAGGACTGTCCCATCAGCCCCAGCATTTT. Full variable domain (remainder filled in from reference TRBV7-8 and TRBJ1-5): GAGVSQSPRYKVAKRGQDVALRCDPISGHVSLFWYQQALGQGPEFLTYFQNEAQLDKSGLPSDRFFAERPEGSVSTLKIQRTQQEDSAVYLCASSLGLSHQPQHFGDGTRLSIL.

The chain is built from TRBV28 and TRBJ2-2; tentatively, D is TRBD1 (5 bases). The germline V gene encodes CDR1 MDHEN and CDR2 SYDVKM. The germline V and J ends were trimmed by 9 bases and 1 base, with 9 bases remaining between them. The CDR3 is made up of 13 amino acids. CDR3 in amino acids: CASRGGNTGELFF. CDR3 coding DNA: TGTGCCAGTAGGGGCGGGAACACCGGGGAGCTGTTTTTT.

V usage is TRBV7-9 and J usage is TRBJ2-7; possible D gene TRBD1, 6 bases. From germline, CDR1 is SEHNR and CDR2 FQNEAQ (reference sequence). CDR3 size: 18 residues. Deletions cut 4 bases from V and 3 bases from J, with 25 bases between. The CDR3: CASSSTQHLPGTNYEQYF. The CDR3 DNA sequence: TGTGCCAGCAGCTCTACGCAACACTTGCCGGGGACAAACTACGAGCAGTACTTC.

CDR3 nucleotides: TGTGCCAGCACCCCGGGACAGGGGAGGGGGTATGGCTACACCTTC. This encodes CASTPGQGRGYGYTF. The chain links TRBV2 to TRBJ1-2; 10 bases map to TRBD1. V gave up 7 bases and J gave up 5 bases; unmatched junction bases: 10. CDR1 is SNHLY, CDR2 FYNNEI, per germline. The CDR3 contains 15 residues.

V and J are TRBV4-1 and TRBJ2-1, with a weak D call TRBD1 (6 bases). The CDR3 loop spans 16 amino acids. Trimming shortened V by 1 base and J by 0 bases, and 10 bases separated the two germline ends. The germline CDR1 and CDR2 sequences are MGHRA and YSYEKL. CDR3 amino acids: CASSQGQELSYNEQFF. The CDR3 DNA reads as TGCGCCAGCAGCCAAGGACAGGAGCTCTCCTACAATGAGCAGTTCTTC.

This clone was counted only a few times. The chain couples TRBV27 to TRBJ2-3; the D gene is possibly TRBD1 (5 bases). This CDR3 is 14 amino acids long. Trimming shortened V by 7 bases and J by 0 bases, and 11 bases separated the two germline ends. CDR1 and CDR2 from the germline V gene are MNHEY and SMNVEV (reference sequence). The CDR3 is CASNYQGSTDTQYF. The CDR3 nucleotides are TGTGCCAGCAATTACCAGGGCAGCACAGATACGCAGTATTTT.